This T cell receptor (beta chain) was identified during a study of T cells in Graves' hyperthyroidism and ophthalmopathy (dated by TCRdb to the late 2010s). About the full investigation: Peripheral blood samples were taken at the time of initial diagnosis, prior to any treatment. To identify TCR V-J signatures that set the groups apart, the researchers used a discovery cohort of approximately 98 patients, made up of some 41 with Graves' ophthalmopathy and some 60 with stable Graves' hyperthyroidism. An independent validation cohort of fewer than 20 hyperthyroidism patients and more than 15 patients who later progressed to ophthalmopathy tested prospective prediction of ophthalmopathy. For training and testing, the 100 or so patients in the discovery cohort were randomly divided in a 7:3 ratio. Thyroid tissue and blood T-cell repertoires from six Graves' hyperthyroidism patients were also compared in the study. After blood sampling, hyperthyroidism patients were treated with methimazole at a starting dose of 30 mg daily, and ophthalmopathy patients were treated with high-dose intravenous methylprednisolone. According to the paper, TCR Vbeta CDR3 sequencing was carried out on about 140 peripheral blood samples, which came from about 45 ophthalmopathy, some 73 hyperthyroidism and some 17 progressor patients. On the study overall, not on this receptor specifically: During validation, the model predicted progression to ophthalmopathy a median of around 7 months ahead of onset, with almost 71% sensitivity and about 75% specificity. Blood samples also contained most of the expanded thyroid clonotypes (frequency above 0.001), which suggests that blood repertoires may reflect thyroid immune responses. No statistical method was used to set the sample size in advance, and investigators knew the group allocation. A model built on a 13 V-J signature distinguished ophthalmopathy from stable hyperthyroidism, reaching about 88% sensitivity and 81% to 83% specificity in cross-validation and 80%/75% in testing.

From cysteine to phenylalanine, the CDR3 is 15 amino acids long. CDR3 DNA is the only sequence kept; it has 45 bases, read in frame from the first base. V trim: 3 bases; J trim: 2 bases; unmatched bases: 3. The germline V gene (reference sequence) supplies CDR1 LNHDA and CDR2 SQIVND. For this clonotype: Its antigen remains unidentified. No much larger clonotype is one base removed from it; base qualities were not supplied.

TCR beta CDR3 regions were amplified from RNA transcripts. The first round of RT-PCR for the TCR CDR3 was performed with the HTBI primer set and the Qiagen OneStep RT-PCR kit. A second multiplex PCR round built the libraries, followed by size selection and purification. Paired-end sequencing of the libraries was performed with 100 bp reads on an Illumina HiSeq2000. The study's own analysis went as follows. SOAPnuke was used to process the raw data, throwing out any read that contained adapters or uncalled bases, had a mean Phred below 15, or lacked an exact constant-primer or identifier match. COPE v1.2.5 was used to merge high-quality paired reads, and clonotypes were defined as unique nucleotide sequences. MiTCR v1.1 was used to align clonotypes to the IMGT TRBV, TRBD and TRBJ reference segments. The analysis was restricted to V-J combinations with a frequency above 0.0001, which together covered just over 98% of the repertoires. The TCS score was defined as the ratio of F50 (clonal expansion) to E x V (chaos), calculated using BLOSUM62-based TCRdist between CDR3 peptides within each V-J. Welch's t-statistics and random forest reduced 500 to 650 V-J features to about 12, which were used in a naive Bayes classifier (R e1071). TCRdb handled the public reads itself, with Q25 trimming in fastp and clone calling in MiXCR, and kept productive beta chains. A single entry per CDR3 protein holds the most common genes and DNA from its merged rows. TCRdb, rather than the study authors, made the V and J calls. Recorded for this sample are around 400,000 distinct CDR3 sequences; 15% of them occurred a single time. The biggest ten clones account for roughly 19% of the sample.

Moderately to severely active disease, a Clinical Activity Score of at least 3, a NOSPECS grade of at least 4, and a duration under 3 months were present in ophthalmopathy patients. The study excluded patients with uncontrolled infections, other autoimmune diseases, pregnancy or lactation. Clinical symptoms, serum thyroxine and TRAb, thyroid ultrasound, and orbital computed tomography formed the basis for the diagnoses. PBMCs were isolated from around 10 ml of fresh peripheral blood by Ficoll-Paque density gradient centrifugation. Trizol reagent was used to extract total RNA, and RNA quality was then checked on an Agilent 2100 Bioanalyzer.

Material: blood. This clonotype was obtained from a woman aged 60 to 75 with Graves' ophthalmopathy. The V and J segments used are TRBV19 and TRBJ1-3, and 8 junctional nucleotides match TRBD1. The CDR3 protein: CASSIGTGTGNTIYF. The base sequence is TGTGCCAGTAGTATCGGGACAGGTACTGGAAACACCATATATTTT.